The next 2 T cell receptor beta chains were all read from a single sample in a study of shared clonotypes between healthy human individuals. Profiling relied on immunoSEQ multiplex PCR, and the TCRdb table lists in-frame clones only, not all of them. The sample consists of a few hundred thousand clones, around nine tenths of them appearing once. Sequences were obtained from memory CD8+ T cells sorted from blood. The subset was: CD45RO+ cells pooled with CCR7-negative TemRA cells. All receptors come from a man aged 18 to 29 in good health.

The chain links TRBV7-9 to TRBJ2-1; TRBD1 might be the D (5 bases). This CDR3 has 16 amino acids. Trimming removed 4 bases from V and 8 bases from J, with 21 bases in between. CDR1 and CDR2 from the germline V gene are SEHNR and FQNEAQ (reference sequence). This CDR3 is CASSSVGSGLWDEQFF. CDR3 nucleotide sequence: TGTGCCAGCAGCTCCGTGGGGTCAGGGCTTTGGGATGAGCAGTTCTTC.

This rearrangement joins TRBV15 to TRBJ2-7, with no clear D. V was cut by 5 bases and J by 8 bases, with 25 bases left in between. The CDR3 is 16 amino acids. Germline lookup yields CDR1 LNHNV and CDR2 YYDKDF (reference sequence). The CDR3 reads CATSSPLGDLHPKQYF. In DNA form, the CDR3 reads TGTGCCACCAGCTCACCTCTTGGAGACCTTCACCCTAAGCAGTACTTC. Full variable domain (rest looked up from reference TRBV15 and TRBJ2-7): DAMVIQNPRYQVTQFGKPVTLSCSQTLNHNVMYWYQQKSSQAPKLLFHYYDKDFNNEADTPDNFQSRRPNTSFCFLDIRSPGLGDTAMYLCATSSPLGDLHPKQYFGPGTRLTVT.